The source of this TCR beta chain is a study of blood T cell repertoires in COVID-19. On the study more broadly: COVID-19 samples from acute and convalescent phases originated in the United States, Italy and Spain. T cells, B-cell-depleted T cells, or PBMCs provided the cDNA or gDNA that served as material.

Per the original data handling: It was from reference gene primer amplification that nucleated cell counts were estimated. The table came from immunoSEQ multiplex PCR; TCRdb's copy has only in-frame clones and leaves some out. The V and J calls and clone size are taken from that table; D and trimming were inferred from the DNA. The sample contains approximately 190,000 clones, 70% to 90% of which appear only once. V lost 2 bases to trimming and J lost 5 bases; unmatched junction nucleotides: 3. CDR1 is SGDLS, CDR2 YYNGEE, per germline. CDR3 length: 13 amino acids. Sequencing was done on a sample of peripheral blood. The receptor comes from a man in his fifties or sixties with active or convalescent COVID-19. The rearrangement links TRBV9 to TRBJ2-5; 7 bases are shared with TRBD2. The CDR3 DNA reads as TGTGCCAGCAGCGTGCTGGGGGGGGAGACCCAGTACTTC. Protein product: CASSVLGGETQYF.